This T cell receptor beta chain emerged from a study of control samples from healthy donors and cancer patients. Sequencing was performed with immunoSEQ multiplex PCR; in TCRdb, only in-frame clones are kept and a portion is missing. The sample carries about 120,000 clones, 88% recorded once. The junction had 6 bases not matched to a gene; V was cut back by 4 bases and J by 2 bases. This CDR3 has 14 residues. Germline CDR1 is SGDLS and CDR2 is YYNGEE. The receptor was derived from a man aged 35-49 years in good health. The sequencing sample was made of blood. The chain uses TRBV9 and TRBJ2-7; 7 positions match TRBD1. The CDR3 here is CASSMRQGAYEQYF. In nucleotides, the CDR3 is TGTGCCAGCAGCATGCGACAGGGAGCCTACGAGCAGTACTTC.